This entry concerns a single T cell receptor beta chain. Its target is not known. The germline V and J ends were trimmed by 2 bases and 5 bases, with 13 bases remaining between them. This CDR3 comprises 14 residues. CDR1 and CDR2 from the germline V gene are GTSNPN and SVGIG (reference sequence). This sample stems from a study of blood T cells in healthy people across ages. In the study overall: Template switching picked up about one barcoded beta molecule for each two T cells. Study observations and caveats: The fall in TCR beta diversity per million T cells was roughly linear with age.

Primed by a sample-barcoded 5' primer and a J-beta primer mix, a second PCR proceeded for 7 to 11 cycles. A single record per CDR3 protein comes from TCRdb applying MiXCR to the 5' RACE reads. This sample has 1 million to 1.2 million distinct CDR3 sequences, with under 40% found just once. The rearrangement uses TRBV30 and TRBJ1-5; D possibly corresponds to TRBD1 (6 bases). The receptor was isolated from a man aged 18-30 years in good health. Source material: blood. The CDR3 reads CAWSNQGSYQPQHF. CDR3 nucleotide sequence: TGTGCCTGGAGTAACCAGGGGTCTTATCAGCCCCAGCATTTT.